Listed here are 18 T cell receptor beta chains from one sample, sequenced in a study of OX40 agonist ivuxolimab in advanced cancers. Clones were read by immunoSEQ multiplex PCR, and TCRdb kept only the in-frame ones, dropping some. The sample yields 80,000 to 100,000 clones, roughly nine tenths seen once. This material consisted of CD4+ or CD8+ T cells sorted from blood, taken in a trial of the OX40 agonist ivuxolimab. The receptor source for this set is an adult with an advanced solid tumor such as melanoma, head and neck, liver or kidney cancer.

The rearrangement links TRBV4-2 to TRBJ1-2, with D tentatively TRBD1 (5 bases). The CDR3 sequence is 15 residues long. V lost 1 base to trimming and J lost 4 bases, with 13 bases between them. Germline V CDR1 and CDR2: LGHNA, YNFKEQ. CDR3 DNA: TGTGCCAGCAGCCAAGTACAAGAGGGGTTCTATGGCTACACCTTC. This encodes CASSQVQEGFYGYTF.

The genes are TRBV18 and TRBJ1-2, with a tentative D call TRBD1 (5 bases). The V end was cut by 3 bases, the J end by 7 bases, with 18 bases between. This CDR3 is 15 amino acids long. CDR1 is KGHSH, CDR2 LQKENI, per germline. The chain's CDR3 is CASSPAVVGVGGYTF. The CDR3 DNA follows: TGTGCCAGCTCACCCGCCGTCGTAGGGGTTGGTGGCTACACCTTC.

A single count supports this clone. J is TRBJ1-6 and V is TRBV30; possibly TRBD1 for D (5 bases). The CDR3 is 16 residues long. Germline lookup yields CDR1 GTSNPN and CDR2 SVGIG (reference sequence). Trimming took off 0 bases at V and 9 bases at J, with 18 bases between the two ends. CDR3 region: CAWSVRQGVNTSPLHF. In DNA form, the CDR3 reads TGTGCCTGGAGTGTACGGCAGGGTGTAAACACTTCACCCCTCCACTTT. Complete variable domain (other parts from reference TRBV30 and TRBJ1-6): SQTIHQWPATLVQPVGSPLSLECTVEGTSNPNLYWYRQAAGRGLQLLFYSVGIGQISSEVPQNLSASRPQDRQFILSSKKLLLSDSGFYLCAWSVRQGVNTSPLHFGNGTRLTVT.

The genes are TRBV5-1 and TRBJ2-4; 8 bases fit TRBD1. This CDR3 contains 13 residues. Germline CDR1 SGHRS, CDR2 YFSETQ. The V segment lost 4 bases and the J segment 12 bases; nucleotides outside the gene matches: 9. The CDR3 reads CASSPKGTGHQYF. CDR3 nucleotides: TGCGCCAGCAGCCCCAAAGGGACAGGCCATCAGTACTTC.

The chain employs TRBV9 and TRBJ2-5; D remains unclear. V lost 0 bases, J lost 1 base, and 4 bases lay in between. The CDR3 sequence is 13 residues long. Germline CDR1 is SGDLS and CDR2 is YYNGEE. CDR3 region: CASSVVPQETQYF. The CDR3 region has the DNA TGTGCCAGCAGCGTAGTTCCCCAAGAGACCCAGTACTTC.

The chain combines TRBV2 with TRBJ1-1; no reliable D call. CDR3 length equals 12 residues. Trimming stripped 6 bases from V and 4 bases from J, with 9 bases between. Germline V CDR1 and CDR2: SNHLY, FYNNEI. The CDR3 spells CASSILGTEAFF. The DNA of the CDR3 is TGTGCCAGCAGCATTTTGGGCACTGAAGCTTTCTTT.

This chain's CDR3 is CAWSSRGLDKTQYF. CDR3 coding DNA: TGTGCCTGGAGTTCCCGGGGGCTGGATAAGACCCAGTACTTC. This chain links TRBV30 with TRBJ2-5; D is tentatively TRBD1 or TRBD2 (6 bases each). Trimming took off 2 bases at V and 6 bases at J, with 16 bases between the two ends. This CDR3 comprises 14 residues. Germline V lookup: CDR1 GTSNPN, CDR2 SVGIG (reference sequence).

This rearrangement joins TRBV19 to TRBJ2-7, with 12 bases fitting TRBD2. Unmatched junction bases numbered 4, after V lost 4 bases and J lost 3 bases. Germline CDR1 reads LNHDA; CDR2 reads SQIVND (reference sequence). The CDR3 length is 15 residues. CDR3 DNA: TGTGCCAGTAGTACTCCGGGACTAGCGGGCTACGAGCAGTACTTC. Translating gives CASSTPGLAGYEQYF.

The rearrangement links TRBV30 to TRBJ2-7; D not resolved. The V gene lost 2 bases and the J gene lost 10 bases, with 15 bases spanning the gap. This CDR3 spans 12 amino acids. Germline V CDR1 and CDR2: GTSNPN, SVGIG (reference sequence). CDR3 region: CAWSFGNYAQYF. The CDR3 coding sequence is TGTGCCTGGAGTTTTGGGAACTACGCACAGTACTTC.

Only one count was recorded for this clone. No DNA is shown, since the ends of the CDR3 on it are uncertain; the CDR3 is the one TCRdb lists. V gene TRBV7-2 combines with J gene TRBJ2-2. The germline V gene encodes CDR1 SGHTA and CDR2 FQGNSA. The CDR3 totals 16 residues, both ends included. The CDR3 spells CASSPLGTGPTGELFF.

The genes are TRBV2 and TRBJ2-1; D tentatively fits TRBD1 or TRBD2 (6 bases each). This CDR3 region has 13 residues. Germline V gene sequence: CDR1 SNHLY, CDR2 FYNNEI. V lost 10 bases to trimming and J lost 8 bases, with 18 bases between them. CDR3 loop: CATTWGARDEQFF. The CDR3 DNA sequence: TGTGCCACCACTTGGGGGGCTCGGGATGAGCAGTTCTTC.

This clone was detected a few times. The rearrangement uses TRBV18 and TRBJ2-1; D is possibly TRBD1 (6 bases). V dropped 8 bases and J dropped 7 bases, with 12 bases sitting between them. The CDR3 is 12 amino acids. Germline CDR1 KGHSH, CDR2 LQKENI. The CDR3 sequence: CASRQASNEQFF. The DNA for the CDR3 is TGTGCCAGCAGACAGGCCTCGAATGAGCAGTTCTTC. The full variable domain, its missing parts supplied by reference TRBV18 and TRBJ2-1, is NAGVMQNPRHLVRRRGQEARLRCSPMKGHSHVYWYRQLPEEGLKFMVYLQKENIIDESGMPKERFSAEFPKEGPSILRIQQVVRGDSAAYFCASRQASNEQFFGPGTRLTVL.

The chain has TRBV7-2 and TRBJ2-5, with 8 bases aligning to TRBD2. The germline V gene has CDR1 SGHTA and CDR2 FQGNSA. With 4 bases clipped from V and 9 bases from J, the junction kept 16 bases outside the gene matches. This CDR3 spans 16 amino acids. The CDR3 protein is CASSSRGGLVRSAQYF. In DNA form, the CDR3 reads TGTGCCAGCAGCTCCCGGGGGGGACTAGTCAGATCGGCCCAGTACTTC.

The chain joins TRBV2 to TRBJ2-1; D tentatively reads TRBD1 or TRBD2 (5 bases each). Trimming took off 7 bases at V and 9 bases at J, with 13 bases between the two ends. In germline, CDR1 is SNHLY, CDR2 FYNNEI. This CDR3 comprises 12 residues. The CDR3 loop reads CASTPGASEQFF. In nucleotides, the CDR3 is TGTGCCAGCACTCCCGGGGCCAGTGAGCAGTTCTTC. The full variable domain, with the rest looked up from reference TRBV2 and TRBJ2-1, is EPEVTQTPSHQVTQMGQEVILRCVPISNHLYFYWYRQILGQKVEFLVSFYNNEISEKSEIFDDQFSVERPDGSNFTLKIRSTKLEDSAMYFCASTPGASEQFFGPGTRLTVL.

The rearrangement joins TRBV5-6 to TRBJ2-1; D unresolved. Germline assignment: CDR1 SGHDT and CDR2 YYEEEE. Trimming cost V 0 bases and J 9 bases, with 13 bases left between them. This CDR3 contains 14 residues. CDR3 bases: TGTGCCAGCAGCTTGGTAGGGCCAGCTGCTGAGCAGTTCTTC. It translates to CASSLVGPAAEQFF.

The J gene is TRBJ1-1, the V gene TRBV6-4; D not resolved. The CDR3 totals 13 residues. In germline, CDR1 is MRHNA, CDR2 SNTAGT. Trimming pared 4 bases from V and 1 base from J, leaving 7 bases between. The CDR3 DNA sequence: TGTGCCAGCAGTGCCCGATCGAACACTGAAGCTTTCTTT. It yields the protein CASSARSNTEAFF.

Points on this clone: The junction shows a germline mismatch at one end, possibly a read error. V is TRBV7-7 and J is TRBJ2-5, with no clear D. The germline CDR1 and CDR2 sequences are SSHAT and FNYEAQ (reference sequence). The length of the CDR3 is 14 residues. CDR3 sequence: CASSFSTQQETQYF. In DNA form, the CDR3 reads TGTGCTAGCAGCTTTTCGACACAACAAGAGACCCAGTACTTC.

The chain recombines TRBV2 with TRBJ2-7; D gene unclear. Germline lookup yields CDR1 SNHLY and CDR2 FYNNEI. The CDR3 totals 12 residues. Trimming cost V 5 bases and J 0 bases, with 5 bases left between them. CDR3 nucleotides: TGTGCCAGCAGTCCGGGCTCCTACGAGCAGTACTTC. Its translation: CASSPGSYEQYF.